Here is one TCR beta chain with its context. V trimming: 0 bases; J trimming: 7 bases; junction bases outside the gene matches: 6. Per the germline V gene, CDR1 is MGHRA and CDR2 is YSYEKL. The CDR3 extends over 16 amino acids. With autoimmune disease history or systemic immunosuppression, patients were excluded. Samples of blood were obtained at baseline, on cycle 4 day 1, and on cycle 7 day 1. The data are from a study of OX40 agonist ivuxolimab in advanced cancers. The wider study: Partial responses were recorded for three patients, including one with hepatocellular carcinoma and two with cutaneous melanoma.

The repertoire was sequenced with immunoSEQ multiplex PCR; TCRdb's copy has only in-frame clones and lacks some. The repertoire holds about 28,000 clones, with 70% to 80% as singletons. Sequencing used CD4+ or CD8+ T cells sorted from blood, obtained in a trial of the OX40 agonist ivuxolimab. This rearrangement joins TRBV4-1 to TRBJ2-1, with 10 bases fitting TRBD2. The TCR sequence derives from an adult with an advanced solid tumor such as melanoma, head and neck, liver or kidney cancer. Written as DNA, the CDR3 is TGCGCCAGCAGCCAAGATATTAGCGGGGGGTTAAATGAGCAGTTCTTC. Its translation is CASSQDISGGLNEQFF.